Listed here is a single TCR beta chain. In the authors' methods: The assay estimated nucleated cells by amplifying reference gene primers. The table came from immunoSEQ multiplex PCR; TCRdb's copy has only in-frame clones and leaves some out. The DNA gave D and trimming, while V, J and clone size come from that table. The repertoire includes about 41,000 clones, approximately 90% of them detected once, and roughly 5% sits in the top ten. The record originates from a study of blood T cell repertoires in COVID-19. The overall study: Some COVID-19 samples were acute and others convalescent; all came from the United States, Italy and Spain. From T cells, B-cell-depleted T cells, or PBMCs came the material, which was cDNA or gDNA.

The germline CDR1 and CDR2 sequences are SGHAT and FQNNGV. This CDR3 is 14 amino acids long. The V end lost 7 bases, the J end lost 5 bases, and 12 bases lay between the germline ends. The clonotype comes from a human donor in a cohort sampled during active COVID-19. J is TRBJ1-6 and V is TRBV11-2; no definite D call. Specimen: peripheral blood. The DNA of the CDR3 is TGTGCCAGCACCGAAAACAGAAATAATTCACCCCTCCACTTT. It yields the protein CASTENRNNSPLHF.